This TCR beta chain comes out of a study of T cells in Graves' hyperthyroidism and ophthalmopathy. Study results and caveats: Ophthalmopathy onset followed model prediction by a median approximately 7 months.

Amplification targeted TCR beta CDR3 regions from RNA transcripts. First-round RT-PCR with HTBI primers amplified the TCR CDR3 region. Via MiXCR, TCRdb re-called the multiplex PCR reads, giving one row per CDR3 protein. The repertoire has about 58,000 distinct CDR3 sequences, around 48% of them found once; the top ten carry around 11%. There are many counts of this clonotype. Its antigen is not identified. The CDR3 extends over 15 amino acids. J gave up 6 bases and V 8 bases, and 10 bases lay outside the gene matches. The source of this sequence is a woman in her 30s with Graves' ophthalmopathy. This sequence joins TRBV12-3 or TRBV12-4 and TRBJ2-3, with 11 bases identical to TRBD2. Material: blood. The CDR3 DNA reads TGTGCCAGCTACCCTAGCGGGAGGCCGGGGGATACGCAGTATTTT. Translation: CASYPSGRPGDTQYF.